Sequencing of this T cell receptor (beta chain) was carried out in a study of cytomegalovirus exposure and HLA in healthy donors. Study-level findings and limits: 87-base-pair reads could not separate some V segments, including TRBV6-2 and TRBV6-3. Associated with HLA alleles at 0.05 false discovery rate in a later analysis were fewer than 20,000 TCR beta sequences.

Primers for the PCR totalled 60 Vbeta and 13 Jbeta. The method was immunoSEQ multiplex PCR; TCRdb's version includes in-frame clones alone and lacks a portion of them. This table has around 150,000 clones, 68% appearing once. V gave up 5 bases and J gave up 1 base; unmatched junction bases: 6. This CDR3 region has 15 residues. Germline V gene data show CDR1 as SGHVS and CDR2 as FNYEAQ. This clone was counted only a few times. Its antigen is unknown. The V call is TRBV7-6, the J call TRBJ1-1; 8 bases fit TRBD1. Sequencing input: PBMCs. The clonotype was recovered from a middle-aged man in good health and CMV-seronegative. In DNA form, the CDR3 reads TGTGCCAGCAGCCCCCACAGGGGGGAGAACACTGAAGCTTTCTTT. This codes for CASSPHRGENTEAFF.